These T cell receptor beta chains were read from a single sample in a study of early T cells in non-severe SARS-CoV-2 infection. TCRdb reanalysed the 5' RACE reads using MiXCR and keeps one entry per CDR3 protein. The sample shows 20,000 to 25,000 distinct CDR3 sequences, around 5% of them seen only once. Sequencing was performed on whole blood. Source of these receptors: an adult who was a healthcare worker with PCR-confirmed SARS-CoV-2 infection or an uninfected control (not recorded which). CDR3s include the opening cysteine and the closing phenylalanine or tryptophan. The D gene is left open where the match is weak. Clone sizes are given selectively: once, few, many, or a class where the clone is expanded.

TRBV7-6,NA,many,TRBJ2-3,TGTGCCAGCAGCTTTAGCGTAGGTACGCAGTATTTT,CASSFSVGTQYF
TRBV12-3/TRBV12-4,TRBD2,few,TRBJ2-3,TGTGCCAGCAGTCCCCTAGCGGGACGGGTCACAGATACGCAGTATTTT,CASSPLAGRVTDTQYF
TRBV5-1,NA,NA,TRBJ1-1,TGCGCCAGCAGGCCCGGGACGGTGCTTATGGGCACTGAAGCTTTCTTT,CASRPGTVLMGTEAFF
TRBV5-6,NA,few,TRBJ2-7,TGTGCCAGCAGCTTGGCCCGGGGGACACTCTCCTACGAGCAGTACTTC,CASSLARGTLSYEQYF
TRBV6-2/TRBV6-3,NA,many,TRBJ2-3,TGTGCCAGCAGTTTCGACTCGGCGCAGTATTTT,CASSFDSAQYF
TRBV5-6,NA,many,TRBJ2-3,TGTGCCAGCAGCAGTTCTAGCACAGATACGCAGTATTTT,CASSSSSTDTQYF
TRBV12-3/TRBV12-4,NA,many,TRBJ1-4,TGTGCCAGCACCGCTGGGCCTCGGGACGGGCAAAGGGGGGAACTGTTTTTT,CASTAGPRDGQRGELFF
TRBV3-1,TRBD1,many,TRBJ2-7,TGTGCCAGCAGCCAAGAAATCGGGACAGGGCACGAGCAGTACTTC,CASSQEIGTGHEQYF
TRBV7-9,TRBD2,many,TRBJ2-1,TGTGCCAGCAGCTTAGCGGGACTAGCGGAGGACAATGAGCAGTTCTTC,CASSLAGLAEDNEQFF
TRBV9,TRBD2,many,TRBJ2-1,TGTGCCAGCAGCTCCCCCGGGACTAGCGTCTACAATGAGCAGTTCTTC,CASSSPGTSVYNEQFF
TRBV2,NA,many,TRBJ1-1,TGTGCCAGCAGCCAATCAAGGGAGGGCACTGAAGCTTTCTTT,CASSQSREGTEAFF
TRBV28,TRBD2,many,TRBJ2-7,TGTGCCAGCGGAGGGGATAGCGGGAGCTCCTACGAGCAGTACTTC,CASGGDSGSSYEQYF
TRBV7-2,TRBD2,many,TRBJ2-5,TGTGCCAGCAGCTTAGGGACTAGCGGGAGAGAGACCCAGTACTTC,CASSLGTSGRETQYF
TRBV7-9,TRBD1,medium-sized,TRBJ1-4,TGTGCCAGCAGCGTGCGGACAGGGGGACTCAATGAAAAACTGTTTTTT,CASSVRTGGLNEKLFF
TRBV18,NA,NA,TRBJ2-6,TGTGCCAGCTCACCACCGGCTGGGGCCAACGTCCTGACTTTC,CASSPPAGANVLTF
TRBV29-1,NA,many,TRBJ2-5,TGCAGCGTGGTCCCTCTTGAGACCCAGTACTTC,CSVVPLETQYF